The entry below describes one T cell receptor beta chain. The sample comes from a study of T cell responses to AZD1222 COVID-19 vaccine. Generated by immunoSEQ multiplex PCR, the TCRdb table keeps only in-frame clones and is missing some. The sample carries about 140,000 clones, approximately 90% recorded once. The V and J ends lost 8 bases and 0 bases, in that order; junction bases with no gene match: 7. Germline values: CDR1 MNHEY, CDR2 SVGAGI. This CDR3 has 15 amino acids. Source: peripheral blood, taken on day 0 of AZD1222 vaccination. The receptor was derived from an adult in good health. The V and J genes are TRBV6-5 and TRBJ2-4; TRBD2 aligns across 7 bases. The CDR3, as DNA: TGTGCCAGCGGGGGGGTCAGGCTAGCCAAAAACATTCAGTACTTC. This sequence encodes CASGGVRLAKNIQYF.